The entry below describes one TCR beta chain. Its specificity is not known. The data are from a study of T cell responses to AZD1222 COVID-19 vaccine. Sequenced by immunoSEQ multiplex PCR; TCRdb stores in-frame clones only, minus some. Among 130,000 to 150,000 clones, 70% to 90% were seen once, and the ten largest hold approximately 16%. V was pared by 0 bases and J by 4 bases, with 10 bases of the junction left unmatched. Per germline, CDR1 SGHTA and CDR2 FQGNSA. This CDR3 has 19 residues. General study findings and limits: The CD4 TCRs associated with vaccination extended across spike and predominated at 160-218 and 743-854. Spike-specific TCR breadth rose after two AZD1222 doses, and depth rose as well.

Sequenced material: peripheral blood, taken on day 0 of AZD1222 vaccination. This sequence joins TRBV7-2 and TRBJ2-7; 15 positions match TRBD2. The receptor comes from an adult in good health. The CDR3 here is CASSLARGLAGGRMYEQYF. DNA for the CDR3: TGTGCCAGCAGCTTAGCGAGAGGACTAGCGGGGGGGAGGATGTACGAGCAGTACTTC.